Following are 20 T cell receptor beta chains from one sample sequenced in a study of blood T cell repertoires in COVID-19. The protocol was immunoSEQ multiplex PCR, while the TCRdb copy is restricted to in-frame clones and leaves out a portion. The data contain tens of thousands of clones, around four fifths of them singletons. Sequencing was performed on peripheral blood. The receptors derive from an elderly man with active or convalescent COVID-19.

V usage is TRBV5-4 and J usage is TRBJ1-2, with unresolved D. Trimming removed 4 bases from V and 2 bases from J, with 9 bases in between. In germline, CDR1 is SGHNT, CDR2 YYREEE (reference sequence). The CDR3 is 13 amino acids. The CDR3 region is CASSLTQNYGYTF. Written as DNA, the CDR3 is TGTGCCAGCAGCCTAACACAGAACTATGGCTACACCTTC.

V usage is TRBV10-1 and J usage is TRBJ1-1, with TRBD1 matching over 8 bases. Trimming at V came to 4 bases and at J to 1 base, leaving 2 bases not matched to a gene. The CDR3 sequence is 14 residues long. CDR1 is WNHNN, CDR2 SYGVQD, per germline (reference sequence). The CDR3 DNA reads as TGCGCCAGCAGTGTCGGGACAGGGAACACTGAAGCTTTCTTT. It codes for CASSVGTGNTEAFF.

This sequence joins TRBV11-3 and TRBJ2-1, with 8 bases lining up with TRBD2. The CDR3 covers 16 residues. CDR1 is SGHNT and CDR2 is YENEEA in the germline V gene. With 0 bases clipped from V and 5 bases from J, the junction kept 6 bases outside the gene matches. The CDR3 DNA reads as TGTGCCAGCAGCTTAGACGGCGGGGGGTCCGACAATGAGCAGTTCTTC. It translates to CASSLDGGGSDNEQFF. The full variable domain, rest sourced from reference TRBV11-3 and TRBJ2-1, is EAGVVQSPRYKIIEKKQPVAFWCNPISGHNTLYWYLQNLGQGPELLIRYENEEAVDDSQLPKDRFSAERLKGVDSTLKIQPAELGDSAVYLCASSLDGGGSDNEQFFGPGTRLTVL.

The gene calls are TRBV3-1 (or the pseudogene TRBV3-2) and TRBJ2-1, with a weak D call TRBD2 (6 bases). Germline lookup yields CDR1 LGHDT and CDR2 YNNKEL (reference sequence). V lost 4 bases and J lost 10, with 20 bases in between. The CDR3 totals 15 residues. CDR3 region: CASSRPGLPGGEQFF. The CDR3 DNA reads as TGTGCCAGCAGCCGACCGGGACTCCCTGGGGGGGAGCAGTTCTTC.

The gene calls are TRBV30 and TRBJ2-1, with TRBD2 as a possible D gene (6 bases). V lost 1 base, J lost 13 bases, and 11 bases lay in between. The CDR3 loop spans 11 amino acids. Germline V gene data show CDR1 as GTSNPN and CDR2 as SVGIG (reference sequence). In DNA form, the CDR3 reads TGTGCCTGGAGTGCTTTGGGGGGTCAGTTCTTC. The encoded protein is CAWSALGGQFF.

V usage is TRBV7-9 and J usage is TRBJ1-1, with TRBD1 identical over 7 bases. The CDR3 length is 17 residues. V lost 5 bases, J lost 4 bases, and 16 bases stayed unmatched. Germline loops: CDR1 SEHNR, CDR2 FQNEAQ (reference sequence). CDR3 region: CASSLDRTHYGSTEAFF. The CDR3, as DNA: TGTGCCAGCAGCCTGGACAGGACTCACTACGGGTCCACTGAAGCTTTCTTT. The variable domain in full, completed from reference TRBV7-9 and TRBJ1-1, reads DTGVSQNPRHKITKRGQNVTFRCDPISEHNRLYWYRQTLGQGPEFLTYFQNEAQLEKSRLLSDRFSAERPKGSFSTLEIQRTEQGDSAMYLCASSLDRTHYGSTEAFFGQGTRLTVV.

The genes are TRBV2 and TRBJ2-7; the D gene is possibly TRBD1 (5 bases). Trimming took 6 bases from V and 1 from J, leaving 7 bases between them. Per germline, CDR1 SNHLY and CDR2 FYNNEI. There are 12 residues in the CDR3. The CDR3 here is CASRQESYEQYF. CDR3 DNA: TGTGCCAGCAGACAGGAATCCTACGAGCAGTACTTC.

The chain uses TRBV18 and TRBJ2-7; a weak D match, TRBD1 (6 bases). Trimming stripped 3 bases from V and 3 bases from J, with 18 bases between. CDR3 size: 16 residues. Germline V gene sequence: CDR1 KGHSH, CDR2 LQKENI. The CDR3 DNA follows: TGTGCCAGCTCACCCTATAACAGGGCTCCGTTCTACGAGCAGTACTTC. This translates into CASSPYNRAPFYEQYF.

This clone appeared a single time. CDR3 sequence (DNA): TGCGCCAGCAGCACGCAGGGATACGGCTACACCTTC. This gives the protein CASSTQGYGYTF. The chain links TRBV5-1 to TRBJ1-2, with D tentatively TRBD1 (5 bases). The CDR3 extends over 12 amino acids. V was cut by 4 bases and J by 8 bases, with 12 bases left in between. The germline V gene encodes CDR1 SGHRS and CDR2 YFSETQ.

This clone is a singleton in its sample. The chain links TRBV6-5 to TRBJ2-1, with 9 nucleotides matching TRBD2. Trimming took 7 bases from V and 4 from J; bases not matched to a gene: 5. The CDR3 runs to 14 residues. Germline CDR1 reads MNHEY; CDR2 reads SVGAGI. CDR3 loop: CASKRAGGYNEQFF. The CDR3 region has the DNA TGTGCCAGCAAGAGGGCGGGGGGGTACAATGAGCAGTTCTTC.

The J gene is TRBJ2-3, the V gene TRBV11-1, with 7 bases identical to TRBD2. CDR1 is SGHAT, CDR2 FQDESV, per germline (reference sequence). The V gene end was trimmed by 0 bases and the J gene end by 2 bases; junction bases not matched to a gene: 5. The length of the CDR3 is 16 residues. The DNA for the CDR3 is TGTGCCAGCAGCTTAGCCGGGACTACCGTCACAGATACGCAGTATTTT. Translating it yields CASSLAGTTVTDTQYF.

The chain couples TRBV4-1 to TRBJ2-7; D is perhaps TRBD1 (6 bases). The V gene lost 0 bases and the J gene lost 5 bases, with 20 bases spanning the gap. Germline CDR1 MGHRA, CDR2 YSYEKL. CDR3 length equals 17 residues. The CDR3 DNA reads as TGCGCCAGCAGCCAAGATCCCACGCCAGGGGAAAGGAACGAGCAGTACTTC. Its translation is CASSQDPTPGERNEQYF.

CDR3 DNA sequence: TGTGCCAGCAGCGTAACTAGCGGGGTCTACAATGAGCAGTTCTTC. Its protein product is CASSVTSGVYNEQFF. This chain links TRBV7-2 with TRBJ2-1, with 10 bases fitting TRBD2. The germline CDR1 and CDR2 sequences are SGHTA and FQGNSA. The CDR3 has 15 amino acids. After removal of 5 bases from V and 3 bases from J, the junction contained 4 bases not matched to a gene.

Written as DNA, the CDR3 is TGTGCCTGGAGTGTGGGGGCTACCTTGAACACTGAAGCTTTCTTT. Its translation: CAWSVGATLNTEAFF. The V and J genes are TRBV30 and TRBJ1-1, with D perhaps matching TRBD1 (6 bases). CDR1 is GTSNPN and CDR2 is SVGIG in the germline V gene (reference sequence). This CDR3 has 15 residues. Trimming pared 0 bases from V and 0 bases from J, leaving 11 bases between.

As for this clone: One base away lies a much larger clone, so this may be a sequencing read error. This rearrangement joins TRBV4-3 to TRBJ2-5, with a possible D match to TRBD2 (6 bases). There are 14 residues in the CDR3. V lost 10 bases and J 3 bases, leaving 18 bases between the germline ends. The germline V gene has CDR1 LGHNA and CDR2 YSLEER. CDR3 protein: CATCPLPGEETQYF. The CDR3 DNA sequence: TGCGCCACCTGCCCACTCCCGGGAGAAGAGACCCAGTACTTC.

The rearrangement links TRBV9 to TRBJ1-2; TRBD1 matches at 8 bases. Germline V CDR1 and CDR2: SGDLS, YYNGEE. The V gene end was trimmed by 3 bases and the J gene end by 1 base; junction bases not matched to a gene: 5. The CDR3 spans 15 residues. The CDR3 nucleotides are TGTGCCAGCAGCGGACGGACAGGGTATAACTATGGCTACACCTTC. The encoded protein is CASSGRTGYNYGYTF.

J is TRBJ2-5 and V is TRBV6-6, with TRBD1 matching 12 bases. There are 16 residues in the CDR3. Germline loops: CDR1 MNHNY, CDR2 SVGAGI (reference sequence). V gave up 2 bases and J gave up 5 bases; unmatched junction bases: 6. CDR3 nucleotides: TGTGCCAGCAGTTACCAAGGGACAGGGGGCACGGAGACCCAGTACTTC. Translating it yields CASSYQGTGGTETQYF.

V is TRBV3-1 (or the pseudogene TRBV3-2) and J is TRBJ2-5, with a possible D match to TRBD2 (5 bases). CDR3 length equals 14 residues. Germline-derived CDR1 and CDR2 are LGHDT and YNNKEL (reference sequence). The ends were cut back, 2 bases at V and 1 base at J, with 8 bases in the middle. CDR3 amino acids: CASSQLAPQETQYF. CDR3 in DNA: TGTGCCAGCAGCCAATTAGCGCCCCAAGAGACCCAGTACTTC.

The chain recombines TRBV5-6 with TRBJ2-3, with D possibly TRBD1 on 6 matching bases. This CDR3 contains 13 residues. V shed 4 bases and J shed 3 bases, with 9 bases lying between them. Germline CDR1 SGHDT, CDR2 YYEEEE. The CDR3 DNA sequence: TGTGCCAGCAGCCGGACAGCAACAGATACGCAGTATTTT. This gives the protein CASSRTATDTQYF.

This clone has just a few counts. This chain uses TRBV7-9 with TRBJ2-7; 10 bases align to TRBD1. Germline V gene data show CDR1 as SEHNR and CDR2 as FQNEAQ (reference sequence). The CDR3 runs to 17 residues. The V and J ends lost 1 base and 5 bases, in that order; junction bases with no gene match: 11. The CDR3 here is CASSLGIPGQGTHEQYF. DNA of the CDR3: TGTGCCAGCAGCTTAGGAATACCGGGACAGGGGACCCACGAGCAGTACTTC.